The rows below give T cell receptor beta chains drawn from one sample of a study of cytomegalovirus exposure and HLA in healthy donors. Clones were sequenced by immunoSEQ multiplex PCR, and TCRdb holds only the in-frame ones, with some missing. This table has around 120,000 clones, 79% appearing once. Sequenced sample: PBMCs. The receptors were gathered from a woman aged 40 to 50 in good health and CMV-seronegative. Each CDR3 is given with its conserved first and last residue. The D gene is left open where the match is weak. The size field is filled for only some rows; it gives once, few, many or a size class.

cdr3_aa,cdr3_nt,d_call,v_call,j_call,clone_size
CAISEPGGPGETQYF,TGTGCCATCAGTGAACCGGGAGGGCCGGGAGAGACCCAGTACTTC,TRBD2,TRBV10-3,TRBJ2-5,-
CSARRETQYF,TGCAGTGCTAGGAGGGAGACCCAGTACTTC,-,TRBV20-1,TRBJ2-5,-
CASSQDTGSGEPQHF,TGCGCCAGCAGCCAAGATACGGGGAGCGGCGAGCCCCAGCATTTT,-,TRBV4-3,TRBJ1-5,-
CASSQDPRRNRDYNEQFF,TGCGCCAGCAGCCAAGATCCTCGGAGGAACAGGGATTACAATGAGCAGTTCTTC,-,TRBV4-3,TRBJ2-1,-
CASSLLTGRTEAFF,TGTGCCAGCAGCTTATTAACAGGACGGACTGAAGCTTTCTTT,-,TRBV11-2,TRBJ1-1,-
CASSRLVGTAYGYTF,TGTGCCAGCAGCCGATTAGTTGGGACAGCCTATGGCTACACCTTC,TRBD1,TRBV7-2,TRBJ1-2,-
CASSPTSGTPEQYF,TGTGCCAGCAGCCCTACTAGCGGGACACCCGAGCAGTACTTC,TRBD2,TRBV4-2,TRBJ2-7,-
CASSLSRGEAF,TGTGCCAGCAGCTTAAGCAGGGGGGAGGCCTTC,TRBD1,TRBV7-8,TRBJ1-2,-
CASKRQGEAHEQYF,TGTGCCAGCAAGAGACAGGGAGAGGCGCACGAGCAGTACTTC,TRBD1,TRBV2,TRBJ2-7,-
CASSVGQAKETQYF,TGTGCCAGCAGCGTAGGACAGGCAAAAGAGACCCAGTACTTC,-,TRBV9,TRBJ2-5,-
CAISWTGSTDTQYF,TGTGCCATCAGCTGGACAGGGAGCACAGATACGCAGTATTTT,TRBD1,TRBV10-3,TRBJ2-3,-
CASSQYSEAFF,TGTGCCAGCAGTCAATACAGTGAAGCTTTCTTT,-,TRBV27,TRBJ1-1,-
CASSPTGSASYEQYF,TGTGCCAGCAGCCCCACGGGGTCAGCCTCCTACGAGCAGTACTTC,-,TRBV5-6,TRBJ2-7,-
CASSSRDRVGYTF,TGTGCCAGCAGCTCCCGGGACAGGGTGGGCTACACCTTC,TRBD1,TRBV7-2,TRBJ1-2,-
CASSLGTGLRELFF,TGTGCCAGCAGCTTGGGAACAGGCTTAAGGGAGCTGTTTTTT,-,TRBV7-9,TRBJ2-2,-
CASSPEETQYF,TGTGCCAGCTCACCCGAAGAGACCCAGTACTTC,-,TRBV18,TRBJ2-5,once
CAWSRQGATEAFF,TGTGCCTGGAGCAGACAGGGTGCCACTGAAGCTTTCTTT,TRBD1,TRBV30,TRBJ1-1,-
CSVTSGGVGELFF,TGCAGCGTGACTAGCGGGGGGGTCGGGGAGCTGTTTTTT,TRBD2,TRBV29-1,TRBJ2-2,once
CASSRETEGNYYGYTF,TGTGCCAGCAGCCGTGAAACAGAGGGAAATTACTATGGCTACACCTTC,-,TRBV4-2,TRBJ1-2,-
CATHPDRAVTDTQYF,TGTGCCACCCATCCGGACAGGGCCGTCACAGATACGCAGTATTTT,TRBD1,TRBV10-3,TRBJ2-3,-
CASSQQDRTMGTEAFF,TGTGCCAGCAGCCAACAGGACAGGACCATGGGCACTGAAGCTTTCTTT,TRBD1,TRBV4-2,TRBJ1-1,once
CASSLQGGGDNEQFF,TGTGCCAGCAGCTTACAAGGAGGGGGGGACAATGAGCAGTTCTTC,-,TRBV7-2,TRBJ2-1,-
CASSLDPPGTSGRNEQFF,TGTGCCAGCAGCTTAGACCCTCCTGGGACTAGCGGGAGGAATGAGCAGTTCTTC,TRBD2,TRBV7-2,TRBJ2-1,-
CASSLTGSNEQYF,TGTGCCAGCAGTCTCACGGGGAGTAACGAGCAGTACTTC,-,TRBV5-4,TRBJ2-7,-
CASSVGSSGNTGELFF,TGTGCCAGCAGCGTAGGGTCTAGCGGAAACACCGGGGAGCTGTTTTTT,TRBD2,TRBV9,TRBJ2-2,-
CASSEGSGRANTEAFF,TGTGCCAGCAGTGAAGGCTCGGGCAGGGCGAACACTGAAGCTTTCTTT,-,TRBV2,TRBJ1-1,-
CASSSLLAGERWEQFF,TGCGCCAGCAGCTCCTTACTAGCGGGAGAAAGATGGGAGCAGTTCTTC,TRBD2,TRBV5-1,TRBJ2-1,-
CASSLGGALIQPQHF,TGTGCCAGCAGTTTAGGGGGGGCGTTGATTCAGCCCCAGCATTTT,-,TRBV28,TRBJ1-5,-
CASSSRPSRGEQFF,TGTGCCAGCAGCTCTCGACCGTCACGCGGTGAGCAGTTCTTC,-,TRBV7-2,TRBJ2-1,once
CASLSVMNTEAFF,TGTGCCAGCTTGTCAGTTATGAACACTGAAGCTTTCTTT,-,TRBV5-8,TRBJ1-1,-
CASSQNEEISSGNTIYF,TGTGCCAGCAGCCAAAATGAGGAAATCAGCTCTGGAAACACCATATATTTT,-,TRBV4-2,TRBJ1-3,-
CASSLGSGEGYTF,TGTGCCAGCAGTTTAGGGTCAGGGGAGGGCTACACCTTC,-,TRBV28,TRBJ1-2,-
CSSSLVDGTAGNTIYF,TGTTCCAGCAGCTTAGTAGACGGGACAGCTGGAAACACCATATATTTT,TRBD1,TRBV7-9,TRBJ1-3,-
CASRGGGGMASPLHF,TGTGCCAGCCGTGGGGGAGGGGGGATGGCTTCACCCCTCCACTTT,-,TRBV2,TRBJ1-6,-